The rows below give T cell receptor beta chains drawn from one sample of a study of T cells in tumors after PD-1 blockade. Produced via immunoSEQ multiplex PCR; TCRdb's table is partial and in-frame only. Among some 47,000 clones, roughly 73% were seen once, and the ten largest hold 15% to 20%. This sample comprised PBMCs, obtained before anti-PD-1 treatment. Receptors originate from a human donor with basal cell carcinoma. Both conserved end residues are part of each CDR3. A D gene is named only where the DNA matches it firmly. Clone size is not always given. Where it is, it says once, few, many or a class for expanded clones.

size	V	D	J	DNA	CDR3
-	TRBV30	TRBD2	TRBJ2-1	TGTGCCTGGAGCGCTACTAGCGGGACTTACAATGAGCAGTTCTTC	CAWSATSGTYNEQFF
few	TRBV6-5	-	TRBJ1-5	TGTGCCAGCAGCCGGCTTCGATATAGCAATCAGCCCCAGCATTTT	CASSRLRYSNQPQHF
-	TRBV6-5	-	TRBJ2-1	TGTGCCAGTTCATTTATGGGCAATGAGCAGTTCTTC	CASSFMGNEQFF
-	TRBV29-1	TRBD1	TRBJ1-2	TGCAGCGTCCGCGATGGGGGCAGGGGGAGCGGCTACACCTTC	CSVRDGGRGSGYTF
-	TRBV27	TRBD2	TRBJ2-3	TGTGCCAGCTGGTCAAGGACTAGCGGGAGGGCATGGGATACGCAGTATTTT	CASWSRTSGRAWDTQYF
-	TRBV2	-	TRBJ1-3	TGTGCCAGCAGTGGGACCCGAGGCTCTGGAAACACCATATATTTT	CASSGTRGSGNTIYF
-	TRBV7-2	TRBD1	TRBJ1-3	TGTGCCAGCAGCTTTCAGGGGGCGGGCGGAAACACCATATATTTT	CASSFQGAGGNTIYF
-	TRBV5-1	TRBD2	TRBJ2-5	TGCGCCAGCAGCACCGGACTAGCGGAAGAGACCCAGTACTTC	CASSTGLAEETQYF
-	TRBV27	-	TRBJ2-5	TGTGCCAGCAGTTTATTTGGGGCGAGGGAGACCCAGTACTTC	CASSLFGARETQYF
-	TRBV28	-	TRBJ1-1	TGTGCCAGCAGTCGGGGCCGAGGGGGGTCCACTGAAGCTTTCTTT	CASSRGRGGSTEAFF
-	TRBV5-1	-	TRBJ2-7	TGCGCCAGCAGCACAGGCGACAGCACCTCCTACGAGCAGTACTTC	CASSTGDSTSYEQYF
-	TRBV5-1	TRBD1	TRBJ2-7	TGCGCCAGCAGCCCTCGACAGGGGGAGGGCGAGCAGTACTTC	CASSPRQGEGEQYF
-	TRBV9	TRBD1	TRBJ2-1	TGTGCCAGCAGCGCTCAGGGGGCTGGTGAGCAGTTCTTC	CASSAQGAGEQFF
-	TRBV18	-	TRBJ1-1	TGTGCCAGCTCACCACCGGGGCCAAGGGGATACACTGAAGCTTTCTTT	CASSPPGPRGYTEAFF
-	TRBV5-1	-	TRBJ2-2	TGCGCCAGCAGCTTGGAGAACCCCTCGGCCGGGGAGCTGTTTTTT	CASSLENPSAGELFF
-	TRBV5-6	-	TRBJ1-2	TGTGCCAGCAGTTCCGGGACATTACCCTACTCCTATGGCTACACCTTC	CASSSGTLPYSYGYTF
-	TRBV7-8	-	TRBJ2-2	TGTGCCAGCAGCGGACGGACAGAGAACACCGGGGAGCTGTTTTTT	CASSGRTENTGELFF
once	TRBV7-2	TRBD1	TRBJ2-7	TGTGCCAGCAGCCCGGGACAGTACTTATACGAGCAGTACTTC	CASSPGQYLYEQYF
once	TRBV19	-	TRBJ2-2	TGTGCCAGTAGTTCGGGAGGACAGGACTACACCGGGGAGCTGTTTTTT	CASSSGGQDYTGELFF
-	TRBV5-6	-	TRBJ2-6	TGTGCCAGCAGCTATGGGGCCAACGTCCTGACTTTC	CASSYGANVLTF
-	TRBV5-6	-	TRBJ2-7	TGTGCCAGCAGCTCCCGTACAGGGTTCGACGAGCAGTACTTC	CASSSRTGFDEQYF
few	TRBV5-6	-	TRBJ2-7	TGTGCCAGCAGCCCCGGGAGTCGCTACGAGCAGTACTTC	CASSPGSRYEQYF
-	TRBV5-1	-	TRBJ2-2	TGCGCCAGCAGCTGGACAGCAGGACTTGTCACCGGGGAGCTGTTTTTT	CASSWTAGLVTGELFF